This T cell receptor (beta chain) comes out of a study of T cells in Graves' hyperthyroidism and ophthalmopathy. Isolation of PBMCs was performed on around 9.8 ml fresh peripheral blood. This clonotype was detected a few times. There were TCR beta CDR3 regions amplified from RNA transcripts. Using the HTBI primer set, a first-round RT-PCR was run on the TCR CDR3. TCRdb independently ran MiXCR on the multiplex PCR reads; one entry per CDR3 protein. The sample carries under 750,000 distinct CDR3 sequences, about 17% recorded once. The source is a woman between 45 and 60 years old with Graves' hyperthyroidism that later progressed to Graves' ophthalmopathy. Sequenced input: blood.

The CDR3 reads CASSQGTGGAGNEKLFF. The CDR3 coding sequence is TGTGCCAGCAGCCAAGGGACAGGGGGCGCAGGGAATGAAAAACTGTTTTTT. The J gene is TRBJ1-4, the V gene TRBV3-1; 11 bases are a match to TRBD1. Germline loops: CDR1 LGHDT, CDR2 YNNKEL (reference sequence). V lost 1 base and J lost 5; bases outside the gene matches: 6. The CDR3 is 17 residues long.